This TCR beta chain was captured by sequencing in a study of blood T cells in healthy people across ages. For the second PCR, which ran for about 7 to 12 cycles, a sample-barcoded 5' primer and a J-beta primer mix were used. From each sample, at least 2.5 million paired-end reads containing CDR3 were obtained. TCRdb itself ran the 5' RACE reads through MiXCR, one entry per CDR3 protein. Seen here are about 900,000 distinct CDR3 sequences, 48% observed once, and the top ten hold under 15%. Study-wide findings and caveats: Both higher diversity and more naive CD4+ cells marked long-lived donors when set against aged donors. The donors' CMV status was not determined, possibly confounding changes in expanded clonotypes.

This clonotype was found a few times. Its antigen is still unknown. Germline V gene sequence: CDR1 MDHEN, CDR2 SYDVKM. After removal of 5 bases from V and 6 bases from J, the junction contained 13 bases not matched to a gene. The CDR3 runs 16 residues. This clonotype was obtained from a man aged 25 to 45 in good health. This sequence joins TRBV28 and TRBJ1-5; 7 bases are a match to TRBD1. The sample consisted of blood. Written as DNA, the CDR3 is TGTGCCAGCAGTGGCGACAGGGATGGGTTCAGTCAGCCCCAGCATTTT. Protein: CASSGDRDGFSQPQHF.